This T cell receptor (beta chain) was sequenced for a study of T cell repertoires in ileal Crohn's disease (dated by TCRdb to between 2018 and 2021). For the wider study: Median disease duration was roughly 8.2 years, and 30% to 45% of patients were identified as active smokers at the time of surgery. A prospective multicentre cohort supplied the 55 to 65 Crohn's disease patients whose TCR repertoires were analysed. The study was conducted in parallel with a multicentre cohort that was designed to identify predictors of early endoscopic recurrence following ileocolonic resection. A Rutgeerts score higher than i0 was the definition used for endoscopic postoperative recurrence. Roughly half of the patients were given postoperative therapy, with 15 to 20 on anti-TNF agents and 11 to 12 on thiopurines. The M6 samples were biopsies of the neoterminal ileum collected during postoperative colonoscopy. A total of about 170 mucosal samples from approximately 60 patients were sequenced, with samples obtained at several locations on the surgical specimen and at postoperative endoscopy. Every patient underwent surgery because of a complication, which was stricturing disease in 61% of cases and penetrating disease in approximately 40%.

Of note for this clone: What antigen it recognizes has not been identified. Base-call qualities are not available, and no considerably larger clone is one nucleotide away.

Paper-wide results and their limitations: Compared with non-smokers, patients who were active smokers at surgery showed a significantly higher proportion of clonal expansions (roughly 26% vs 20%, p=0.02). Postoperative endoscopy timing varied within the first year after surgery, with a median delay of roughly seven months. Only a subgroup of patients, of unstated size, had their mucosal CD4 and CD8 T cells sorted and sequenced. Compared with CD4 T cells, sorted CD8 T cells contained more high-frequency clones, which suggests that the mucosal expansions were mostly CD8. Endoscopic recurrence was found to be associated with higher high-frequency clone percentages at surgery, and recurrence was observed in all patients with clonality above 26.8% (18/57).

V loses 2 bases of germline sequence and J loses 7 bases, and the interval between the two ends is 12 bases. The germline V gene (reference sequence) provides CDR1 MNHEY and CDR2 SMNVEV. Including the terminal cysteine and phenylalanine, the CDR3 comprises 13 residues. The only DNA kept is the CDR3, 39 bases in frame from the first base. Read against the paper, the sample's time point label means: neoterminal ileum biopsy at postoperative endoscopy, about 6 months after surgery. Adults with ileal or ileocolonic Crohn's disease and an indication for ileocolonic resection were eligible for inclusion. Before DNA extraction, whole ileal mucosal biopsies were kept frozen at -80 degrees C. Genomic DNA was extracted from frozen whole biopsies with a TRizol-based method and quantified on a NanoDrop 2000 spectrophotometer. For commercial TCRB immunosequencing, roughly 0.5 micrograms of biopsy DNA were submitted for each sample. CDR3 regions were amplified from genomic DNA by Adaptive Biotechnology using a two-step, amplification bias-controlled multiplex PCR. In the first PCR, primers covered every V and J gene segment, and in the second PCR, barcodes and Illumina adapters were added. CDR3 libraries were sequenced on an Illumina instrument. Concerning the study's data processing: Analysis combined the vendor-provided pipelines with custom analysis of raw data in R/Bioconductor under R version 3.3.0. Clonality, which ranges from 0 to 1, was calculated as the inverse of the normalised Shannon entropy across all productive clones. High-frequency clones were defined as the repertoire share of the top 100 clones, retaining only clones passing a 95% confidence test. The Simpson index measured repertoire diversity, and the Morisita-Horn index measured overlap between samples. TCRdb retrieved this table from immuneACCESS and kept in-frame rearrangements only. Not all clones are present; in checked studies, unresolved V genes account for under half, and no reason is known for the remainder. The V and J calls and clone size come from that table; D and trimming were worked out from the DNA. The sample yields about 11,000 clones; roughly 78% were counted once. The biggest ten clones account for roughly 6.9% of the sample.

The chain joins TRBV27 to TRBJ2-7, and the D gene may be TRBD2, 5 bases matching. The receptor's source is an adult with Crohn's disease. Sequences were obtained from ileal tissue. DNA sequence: TGTGCCAGCAGTTTAGTCGCCGGGGAAGAGCAGTACTTC. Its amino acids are CASSLVAGEEQYF.